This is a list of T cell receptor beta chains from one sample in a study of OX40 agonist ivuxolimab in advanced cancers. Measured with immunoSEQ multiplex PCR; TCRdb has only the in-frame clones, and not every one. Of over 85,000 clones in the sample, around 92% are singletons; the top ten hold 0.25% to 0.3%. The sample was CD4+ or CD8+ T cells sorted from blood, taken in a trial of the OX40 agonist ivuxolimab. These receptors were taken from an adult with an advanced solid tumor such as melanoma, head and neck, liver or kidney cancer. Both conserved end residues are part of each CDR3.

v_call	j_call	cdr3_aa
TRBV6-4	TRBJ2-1	CASRDWDRGNGEQFF
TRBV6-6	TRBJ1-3	CASLLWTGLGNTIYF
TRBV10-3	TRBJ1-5	CAITAQPFFPQHF
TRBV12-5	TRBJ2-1	CASGRQGDNNEQFF
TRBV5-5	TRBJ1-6	CASSRGQGNSPLHF
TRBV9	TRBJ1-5	CASSVGGSNQPQHF
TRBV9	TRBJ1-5	CASSDHGYQPQHF
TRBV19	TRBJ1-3	CATGQGFDSNTIYF
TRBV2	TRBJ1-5	CASSGGVANQPQHF
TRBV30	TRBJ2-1	CAWGGVGGEQFF
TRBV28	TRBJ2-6	CASSPRQGIFSGANVLTF
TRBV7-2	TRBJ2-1	CASSFPYNEQFF
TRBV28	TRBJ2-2	CASSLITGELFF
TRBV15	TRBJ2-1	CATGKDSGRIGEQFF
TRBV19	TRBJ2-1	CASERHRLAGSYNEQFF
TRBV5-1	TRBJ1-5	CASSSNQPQHF
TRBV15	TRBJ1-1	CATSRPGITEAFF
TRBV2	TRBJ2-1	CASRTIRLRSYNEQFF
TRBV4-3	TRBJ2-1	CASSQGTFHSSYNEQFF
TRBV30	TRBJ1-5	CAWSVSRASYSNQPQHF
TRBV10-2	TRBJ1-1	CASRRGQGTEAFF
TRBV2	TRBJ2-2	CASITDRGGELFF
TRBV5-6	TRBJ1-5	CASSLGGAQPQHF
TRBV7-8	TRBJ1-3	CASSSRGGAGNTIYF
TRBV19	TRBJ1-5	CASSRTGDGNQPQHF
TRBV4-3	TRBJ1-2	CASSQDEGYYGYTF
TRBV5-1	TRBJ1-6	CASSLEGLDSPLHF
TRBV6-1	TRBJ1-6	CASSLTGYNSPLHF
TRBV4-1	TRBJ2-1	CASSQERVAGGPRYEQFF
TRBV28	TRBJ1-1	CASSLLQGYTEAFF
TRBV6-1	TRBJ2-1	CASSVSASYNEQFF
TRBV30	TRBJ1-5	CAWSDRGRSGGQPQHF
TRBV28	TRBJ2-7	CASTIDRNYEQYF
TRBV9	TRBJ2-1	CASSVVGGNNEQFF
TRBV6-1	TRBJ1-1	CASSDRLGANTEAFF
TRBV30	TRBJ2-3	CAWSVDALSTDTQYF
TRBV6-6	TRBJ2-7	CASSTPAGGPPEQYF
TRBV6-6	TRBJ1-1	CASRGPVVGTEAFF
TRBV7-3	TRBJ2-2	CASSADGSPLIGELFF
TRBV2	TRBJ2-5	CASSSNSDREETQYF
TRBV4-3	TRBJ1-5	CASSQDVGQPQHF
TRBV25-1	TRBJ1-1	CASRRLGGNTEAFF
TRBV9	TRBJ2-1	CASSVTPGLVYNEQFF
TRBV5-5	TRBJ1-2	CASSSTGIYGYTF
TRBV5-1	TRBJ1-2	CASTDVDAATYGYTF
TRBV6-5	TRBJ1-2	CASSYRDGRSGYTF
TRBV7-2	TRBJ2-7	CASSPRLAVEQYF
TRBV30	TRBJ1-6	CAWSDREGSPLHF
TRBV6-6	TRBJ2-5	CASSYSHTGIQETQYF